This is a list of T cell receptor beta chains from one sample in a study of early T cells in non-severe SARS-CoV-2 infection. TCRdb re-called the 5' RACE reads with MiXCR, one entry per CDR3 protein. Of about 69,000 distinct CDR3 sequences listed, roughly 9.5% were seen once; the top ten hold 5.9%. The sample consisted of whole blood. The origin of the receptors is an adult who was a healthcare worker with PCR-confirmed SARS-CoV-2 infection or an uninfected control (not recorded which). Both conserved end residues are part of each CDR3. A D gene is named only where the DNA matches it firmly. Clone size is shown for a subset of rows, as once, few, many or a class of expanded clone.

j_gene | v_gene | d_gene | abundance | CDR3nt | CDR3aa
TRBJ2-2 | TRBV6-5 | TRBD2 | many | TGTGCCAGCAGTTACTCTCGACCCGGGACTAGATGGGTGGGGACCACCGGGGAGCTGTTTTTT | CASSYSRPGTRWVGTTGELFF
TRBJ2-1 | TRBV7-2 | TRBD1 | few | TGTGCCAGCAGCTTCAAGACAGGGATTGTCAAGAATGAGCAGTTCTTC | CASSFKTGIVKNEQFF
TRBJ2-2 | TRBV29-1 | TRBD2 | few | TGCAGCGTTGAACCAGCGGGAGTTACCGGGGAGCTGTTTTTT | CSVEPAGVTGELFF
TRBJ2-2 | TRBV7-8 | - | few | TGTGCCAGCAGCTTCTTTGGGACGGAGAACACCGGGGAGCTGTTTTTT | CASSFFGTENTGELFF
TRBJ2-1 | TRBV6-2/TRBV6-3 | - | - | TGTGCCAGCAGTTACAGCCAGGGGGGGAGGAATGAGCAGTTCTTC | CASSYSQGGRNEQFF
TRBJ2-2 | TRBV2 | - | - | TGTGCCAGCAGTGAAGCGCTTTTAGGGTCTGCCGGGGAGCTGTTTTTT | CASSEALLGSAGELFF
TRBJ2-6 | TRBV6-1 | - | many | TGTGCCAGCAGTGCGGGTCTCCTAGACTCTGGGGCCAACGTCCTGACTTTC | CASSAGLLDSGANVLTF
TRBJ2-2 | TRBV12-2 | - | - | TGTGCAAGTCGCCCGATCACCAGGGCCCACACCGGGGAGCTGTTTTTT | CASRPITRAHTGELFF
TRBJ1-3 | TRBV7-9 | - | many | TGTGCCAGCAGCTTCGCAGGGCTATCGGCCTCTGGAAACACCATATATTTT | CASSFAGLSASGNTIYF
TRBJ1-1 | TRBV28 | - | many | TGTGCCAGCAGTTTGATCGTGAACACTGAAGCTTTCTTT | CASSLIVNTEAFF
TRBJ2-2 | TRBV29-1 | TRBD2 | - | TGCAGCGTTACGGGGGGCACCGGGGAGCTGTTTTTT | CSVTGGTGELFF
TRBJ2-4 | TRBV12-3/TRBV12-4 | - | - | TGTGCCAGCAGCGCAGGGGTCATAGCCAAAAACATTCAGTACTTC | CASSAGVIAKNIQYF
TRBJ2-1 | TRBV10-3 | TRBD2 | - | TGTGCCATCAGTACTCCGGGACTAGCGGGAATGAATGAGCAGTTCTTC | CAISTPGLAGMNEQFF
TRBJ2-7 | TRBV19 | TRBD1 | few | TGTGCCAGTAGATTACGACAGGGGGCCTACGAGCAGTACTTC | CASRLRQGAYEQYF
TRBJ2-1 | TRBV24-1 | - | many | TGTGCCACCAGGCCAGGGGTAGGCTCCTACAATGAGCAGTTCTTC | CATRPGVGSYNEQFF
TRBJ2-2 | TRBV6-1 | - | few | TGTGCCAGCAGTTACCTACGTAGCGGGGAGCTGTTTTTT | CASSYLRSGELFF
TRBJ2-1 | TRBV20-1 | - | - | TGCAGTGTTTTGGGGGTAGGCTACAATGAGCAGTTCTTC | CSVLGVGYNEQFF
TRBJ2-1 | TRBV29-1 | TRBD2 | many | TGCAGCTCCGCTAGCGGGTCCAATGAGCAGTTCTTC | CSSASGSNEQFF
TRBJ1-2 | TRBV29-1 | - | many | TGCAGCGCCCCGGAAGGCCCAAACTTCAACTATGGCTACACCTTC | CSAPEGPNFNYGYTF
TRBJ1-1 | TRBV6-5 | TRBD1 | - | TGTGCCAGCATTTCCGGGACAGGGCGTCTCACTGAAGCTTTCTTT | CASISGTGRLTEAFF
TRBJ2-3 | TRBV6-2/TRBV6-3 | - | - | TGTGCCAGCAGTTACTATTTCGACGTGCGGAGTGGAGATACGCAGTATTTT | CASSYYFDVRSGDTQYF
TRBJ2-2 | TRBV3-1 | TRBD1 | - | TGTGCCAGCAGCCCAACAAGACAGGGCGCCGGGGAGCTGTTTTTT | CASSPTRQGAGELFF
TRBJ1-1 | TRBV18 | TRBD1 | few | TGTGCCAGCTCACCACAGCGGGACAGGGTCACTGAAGCTTTCTTT | CASSPQRDRVTEAFF
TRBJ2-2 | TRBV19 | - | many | TGTGCCAGTCGCGATAGACAGGCCGCGGCCACCGGGGAGCTGTTTTTT | CASRDRQAAATGELFF
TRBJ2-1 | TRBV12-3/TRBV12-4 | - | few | TGTGCCAGCACTTTCGAGAATGAGCAGTTCTTC | CASTFENEQFF
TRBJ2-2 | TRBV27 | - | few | TGTGCCAGCAGTTTGTTGAGTTTCAGGATAAACACCGGGGAGCTGTTTTTT | CASSLLSFRINTGELFF
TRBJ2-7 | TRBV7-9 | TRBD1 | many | TGTGCCAGCAGCCCCTCAGGCGGACAGGGGCGACGCCGCGAGCAGTACTTC | CASSPSGGQGRRREQYF
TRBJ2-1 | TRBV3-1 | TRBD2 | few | TGTGCCAGCAGCCAAGTGGCTAGCGGGAGGGTAGAGCAGTTCTTC | CASSQVASGRVEQFF
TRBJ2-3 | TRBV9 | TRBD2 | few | TGTGCCAGCAGCCCGCGGACTAGCGGGGGGGATACGCAGTATTTT | CASSPRTSGGDTQYF
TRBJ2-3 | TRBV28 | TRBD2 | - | TGTGCCAGCAGTAACCGTCGGACTAGCGATACGCAGTATTTT | CASSNRRTSDTQYF
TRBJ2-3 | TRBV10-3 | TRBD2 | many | TGTGCCATCACGCGGGAGGGCCTCTCAGATACGCAGTATTTT | CAITREGLSDTQYF
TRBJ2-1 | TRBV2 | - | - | TGTGCCAGCAGTGAAGCACGTGAGCAGTTCTTC | CASSEAREQFF
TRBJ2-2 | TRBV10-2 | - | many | TGCGCCAGCGCATCGGAAGGGGGAACCTTAACCGGGGAGCTGTTTTTT | CASASEGGTLTGELFF
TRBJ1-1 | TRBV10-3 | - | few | TGTGCCATCAGTCGGGGATCTGAAGCTTTCTTT | CAISRGSEAFF